The 4 T cell receptor beta chains in this list originate from one sample, sequenced in a study of blood T cell repertoires in COVID-19 (dated by TCRdb to the early 2020s). The library relied on the immunoSEQ multiplex PCR assay. This immuneACCESS table, as held by TCRdb, lists in-frame sequences with V and J called but not all clones. Of the missing ones, under half trace to an unresolved V gene in checked studies; the others have no known cause. This sample comprises approximately 28,000 clones, 72% of them detected only once. The ten largest make up around a fifth of the sample. The sample consisted of peripheral blood. The receptor source for this set is a boy aged 2 to 10 with active or convalescent COVID-19.

The table lists this clone with many counts. J is TRBJ1-5 and V is TRBV5-6; 7 bases fit TRBD1. V trimming: 1 base; J trimming: 9 bases; junction bases outside the gene matches: 4. Germline lookup yields CDR1 SGHDT and CDR2 YYEEEE. The CDR3 runs 13 residues. CDR3 sequence reads: CASSLTGARPQHF. DNA for the CDR3: TGTGCCAGCAGCTTGACAGGGGCAAGGCCCCAGCATTTT.

The chain couples TRBV29-1 to TRBJ2-1; no reliable D call. The germline CDR1 and CDR2 sequences are SQVTM and ANQGSEA. The CDR3 covers 14 residues. The V end lost 4 bases, the J end lost 4 bases, and 14 bases lay between the germline ends. The CDR3 sequence is CSVVFLARYNEQFF. In DNA form, the CDR3 reads TGCAGCGTTGTGTTTCTTGCTAGATACAATGAGCAGTTCTTC.

The rearrangement joins TRBV7-2 to TRBJ2-7; possible D gene TRBD2, 6 bases. The germline V and J ends were trimmed by 5 bases and 2 bases, with 13 bases remaining between them. The germline V gene encodes CDR1 SGHTA and CDR2 FQGNSA. This CDR3 contains 14 residues. The CDR3 bases are TGTGCCAGCAGCGTAAGACTAGGCACCTACGAGCAGTACTTC. Its protein is CASSVRLGTYEQYF.

The genes are TRBV4-3 and TRBJ1-4; 7 bases line up with TRBD1. The CDR3 loop spans 17 amino acids. V lost 3 bases to trimming and J lost 3 bases; unmatched junction nucleotides: 10. Germline loops: CDR1 LGHNA, CDR2 YSLEER. The CDR3 spells CASSHWAKTGSNEKLFF. The CDR3 coding sequence is TGCGCCAGCAGCCACTGGGCTAAGACAGGGTCTAATGAAAAACTGTTTTTT.